This T cell receptor (beta chain) was sequenced for a study of T cell repertoires in cytomegalovirus infection. At the level of the study: Indicated by public TCR beta signatures were CMV infection and matching HLA type. Study-wide results and limits: The ex vivo response was dominated by HLA-C-restricted CMV-specific TCR beta clonotypes. Carriers of CMV plus the relevant HLA were identified by cumulative public TCR beta family frequency.

Trimming pared 2 bases from V and 5 bases from J, leaving 9 bases between. There are 13 residues in the CDR3. Germline CDR1 reads MDHEN; CDR2 reads SYDVKM. TCRdb reprocessed the reads via MiXCR and lists one record per CDR3 protein. The sample yields 200,000 to 300,000 distinct CDR3 sequences, around 6.6% seen once. This clonotype appeared many times. Its antigen is not known. The sample comprised PBMCs. V is TRBV28 and J is TRBJ1-2, with a tentative D call TRBD1 (6 bases). The TCR sequence derives from a human donor in good health (CMV status not recorded). Some clones in this sample may be carry-over from other donors' samples. The CDR3 nucleotides read TGTGCCAGCAGTTTACCCCAGGGGTATGGCTACACCTTC. Its translation is CASSLPQGYGYTF.